What follows are 7 T cell receptor beta chains derived from one specimen sequenced in a study of blood T cell repertoires in COVID-19. Only in-frame clones appear in the TCRdb table, and some are missing; sequencing was by immunoSEQ multiplex PCR. The table records 200,000 to 300,000 clones, around nine tenths of them present only once. The source material was peripheral blood. The receptors derive from a woman aged 60-75 years with COVID-19, enrolled during active disease.

The chain couples TRBV7-9 to TRBJ1-1; D is unclear. Germline CDR1 reads SEHNR; CDR2 reads FQNEAQ (reference sequence). CDR3 length equals 11 residues. V dropped 5 bases and J dropped 2 bases, with 3 bases sitting between them. The CDR3 here is CASSTNTEAFF. CDR3 bases: TGTGCCAGCAGCACTAACACTGAAGCTTTCTTT.

The V gene is TRBV29-1, the J gene TRBJ1-1; TRBD1 matches 9 bases. The junction had 10 bases not matched to a gene; V was cut back by 7 bases and J by 4 bases. The CDR3 extends over 14 amino acids. CDR1 and CDR2 from the germline V gene are SQVTM and ANQGSEA. The CDR3 DNA reads TGCAGCGCCCCGGGACAGGGACCGGGCACTGAAGCTTTCTTT. As protein: CSAPGQGPGTEAFF.

The chain is built from TRBV6-2 or TRBV6-3 and TRBJ1-2, with 8 bases identical to TRBD1. The CDR3 length is 15 residues. The J segment lost 7 bases and the V segment lost 5 bases, leaving 12 bases of the junction unmatched. The germline CDR1 and CDR2 sequences are MNHEY and SVGEGT. The CDR3 DNA sequence: TGTGCCAGCAGTCCCTTTCAGGGGGCGTTTTTTGGCTACACCTTC. Encoded protein: CASSPFQGAFFGYTF.

This clone was observed once. This chain connects TRBV7-9 to TRBJ1-5, with a tentative D call TRBD1 (6 bases). With 1 base removed from V and 6 bases from J, the gap between germline ends came to 7 bases. Germline V lookup: CDR1 SEHNR, CDR2 FQNEAQ (reference sequence). This CDR3 is built from 13 residues. Here the CDR3 DNA reads TGTGCCAGCAGCTTAGTGGGGGCTCAGCCCCAGCATTTT. It translates to CASSLVGAQPQHF.

V is TRBV10-2 and J is TRBJ2-3; D perhaps matches TRBD1 (5 bases). The V end lost 6 bases, the J end lost 1 base, and 8 bases lay between the germline ends. Germline lookup yields CDR1 WSHSY and CDR2 SAAADI. The CDR3 spans 13 residues. CDR3 sequence (DNA): TGCGCCAGCAGGGGGCCTGGCACAGATACGCAGTATTTT. Its protein is CASRGPGTDTQYF.

The chain has TRBV28 and TRBJ2-1, with 10 bases lining up with TRBD2. The CDR3 totals 15 residues. Germline trimming cut 2 bases from V and 8 bases from J; bases unmatched to any gene: 6. Germline values: CDR1 MDHEN, CDR2 SYDVKM. The CDR3, as DNA: TGTGCCAGCAGTTTACCCGGACTAGCGGCGTATGAGCAGTTCTTC. It codes for CASSLPGLAAYEQFF.

This clone occurred once. This chain joins TRBV7-3 and TRBJ1-1; 10 nucleotides align to TRBD1. Germline V gene data show CDR1 as SGHTA and CDR2 as FQGTGA. J was trimmed by 5 bases and V by 5 bases; bases with no gene match: 11. This CDR3 contains 16 residues. The CDR3 region is CASSPSTGQGRTEAFF. For the CDR3, the DNA is TGTGCCAGCAGCCCATCGACGGGACAGGGGCGGACTGAAGCTTTCTTT. Based on the CDR3 plus reference TRBV7-3 and TRBJ1-1, the full variable domain is GAGVSQTPSNKVTEKGKYVELRCDPISGHTALYWYRQSLGQGPEFLIYFQGTGAADDSGLPNDRFFAVRPEGSVSTLKIQRTERGDSAVYLCASSPSTGQGRTEAFFGQGTRLTVV.